This is a list of T cell receptor beta chains from one sample in a study of beta chain features in type 1 diabetes. Some clones are missing from TCRdb's copy, which holds only in-frame ones; the method was immunoSEQ multiplex PCR. The sample carries roughly 230,000 clones, over 8.5% recorded once. Sample: naive CD4+ T cells from blood. The receptors come from a woman under 30 in good health. CDR3s include the opening cysteine and the closing phenylalanine or tryptophan. The D gene is left open where the match is weak. Clone size appears in some rows only: once, few, many, or a class for an expanded clone.

cdr3_aa cdr3_nt v_call clone_size d_call j_call
CSEIELAGAETQYF TGCAGCGAAATCGAACTAGCGGGAGCAGAGACCCAGTACTTC TRBV29-1 few TRBD2 TRBJ2-5
CASSPGGPVNTEAFF TGTGCCAGCAGTCCAGGGGGGCCGGTGAACACTGAAGCTTTCTTT TRBV28 once TRBD1 TRBJ1-1
CASSPLTGGDEQYF TGCGCCAGCAGCCCTTTGACGGGAGGGGACGAGCAGTACTTC TRBV4-1 few TRBD2 TRBJ2-7
CASSLANTEETQYF TGCGCCAGCAGCTTAGCGAATACCGAAGAGACCCAGTACTTC TRBV5-1 few - TRBJ2-5
CASSLHGGDQGYNEQFF TGCGCCAGCAGCTTGCATGGAGGGGATCAAGGGTACAATGAGCAGTTCTTC TRBV5-1 - - TRBJ2-1
CASSLALAGVHNEQFF TGCGCCAGCAGCTTGGCACTAGCGGGAGTCCACAATGAGCAGTTCTTC TRBV5-1 once TRBD2 TRBJ2-1
CASSSASAQVDTQYF TGTGCCAGCAGCAGCGCTAGCGCACAAGTGGATACGCAGTATTTT TRBV5-4 few - TRBJ2-3
CSVEDLSGPLAEQFF TGCAGCGTTGAAGACCTATCCGGGCCCCTAGCTGAGCAGTTCTTC TRBV29-1 - - TRBJ2-1
CASSFQGGGTEAFF TGTGCCAGCAGCTTTCAGGGAGGCGGCACTGAAGCTTTCTTT TRBV2 few - TRBJ1-1
CAWRQGWLAGLNEQFF TGTGCCTGGAGACAAGGGTGGCTAGCGGGTTTGAATGAGCAGTTCTTC TRBV30 - TRBD2 TRBJ2-1
CASSVGPSTGSGNTIYF TGTGCCAGCAGCGTAGGACCCTCTACAGGGTCTGGAAACACCATATATTTT TRBV9 few - TRBJ1-3
CASSFGLAGGWLEQFF TGCGCCAGCAGCTTCGGACTAGCGGGGGGATGGTTGGAGCAGTTCTTC TRBV5-1 - TRBD2 TRBJ2-1
CASSLVGGSSYNEQFF TGCGCCAGCAGCTTGGTCGGTGGGAGCTCCTACAATGAGCAGTTCTTC TRBV5-1 few - TRBJ2-1
CASSIGGQETQYF TGTGCCAGTAGTATAGGCGGCCAAGAGACCCAGTACTTC TRBV19 - - TRBJ2-5
CASKENNEQFF TGTGCCAGCAAGGAGAACAATGAGCAGTTCTTC TRBV28 few - TRBJ2-1
CASSGQGIQETQYF TGCGCCAGCAGCGGACAGGGGATTCAAGAGACCCAGTACTTC TRBV5-1 - TRBD1 TRBJ2-5
CASSLRTASTDTQYF TGTGCCAGCAGCTTACGGACAGCTAGCACAGATACGCAGTATTTT TRBV7-8 - - TRBJ2-3
CAWRGGGVPYNEQFF TGTGCCTGGAGGGGAGGCGGGGTCCCCTACAATGAGCAGTTCTTC TRBV30 few - TRBJ2-1
CASSQEILGSGSEQFF TGCGCCAGCAGCCAAGAAATTCTCGGTAGCGGCTCTGAGCAGTTCTTC TRBV4-1 - - TRBJ2-1
CASSLRQGLLNEQFF TGTGCCAGCAGTCTACGACAGGGTCTTTTAAATGAGCAGTTCTTC TRBV7-2 few TRBD1 TRBJ2-1
CASSSLDREREQYF TGTGCCAGCAGCTCCTTGGACAGGGAACGCGAGCAGTACTTC TRBV9 - TRBD1 TRBJ2-7
CASSRTRGQGDQPQHF TGTGCCAGCAGTCGAACGCGGGGACAGGGTGATCAGCCCCAGCATTTT TRBV7-9 - TRBD1 TRBJ1-5
CASSFLSGGNEQFF TGTGCCAGCAGCTTTCTCAGCGGGGGCAATGAGCAGTTCTTC TRBV9 - TRBD2 TRBJ2-1
CASSSQPAGGVEQYF TGTGCCAGCAGCTCCCAGCCAGCGGGGGGCGTCGAGCAGTACTTC TRBV5-5 few TRBD2 TRBJ2-7
CATSRRTGQNAPLHF TGTGCCACCAGCCGTCGGACAGGGCAAAATGCACCCCTCCACTTT TRBV15 many TRBD1 TRBJ1-6
CASSPGLMNTEAFF TGTGCCAGTAGTCCCGGTTTAATGAACACTGAAGCTTTCTTT TRBV19 few - TRBJ1-1
CASSEGPGSSYEQYF TGTGCCAGCAGTGAAGGGCCGGGGTCAAGCTACGAGCAGTACTTC TRBV6-1 - - TRBJ2-7
CSVSGLSTYEQYF TGCAGCGTCTCGGGACTTTCGACCTACGAGCAGTACTTC TRBV29-1 few - TRBJ2-7
CSVGLAGRRSYNEQFF TGCAGCGTTGGACTAGCGGGAAGGAGGTCCTACAATGAGCAGTTCTTC TRBV29-1 few TRBD2 TRBJ2-1
CASSIGLDRGMGEQFF TGTGCCAGTAGTATAGGGCTGGACAGGGGTATGGGTGAGCAGTTCTTC TRBV19 - TRBD1 TRBJ2-1
CASSLGTQGIYEQYF TGTGCCAGCAGCTTGGGGACGCAGGGGATCTACGAGCAGTACTTC TRBV5-4 - - TRBJ2-7
CASSLSRGTAGANVLTF TGCGCCAGCAGCTTGAGCAGGGGGACGGCTGGGGCCAACGTCCTGACTTTC TRBV5-1 - TRBD1 TRBJ2-6
CASSLAGQGFDEQYF TGCGCCAGCAGCTTGGCGGGACAGGGGTTTGACGAGCAGTACTTC TRBV5-1 - TRBD1 TRBJ2-7
CASSLAPGSMQPQHF TGCGCCAGCAGCTTGGCCCCAGGTTCGATGCAGCCCCAGCATTTT TRBV5-1 - - TRBJ1-5
CASSLSGTSEYF TGTGCCAGCAGCCTTAGCGGGACTAGCGAGTATTTT TRBV5-4 - TRBD2 TRBJ2-3
CASSLRGGAGRDEQYF TGTGCCAGCAGTTTACGGGGAGGGGCAGGGCGAGACGAGCAGTACTTC TRBV28 - TRBD2 TRBJ2-7
CASSQGLQGDYEQYF TGCGCCAGCAGCCAAGGCCTACAGGGGGACTACGAGCAGTACTTC TRBV4-1 few TRBD1 TRBJ2-7